This TCR beta chain is drawn from a study of blood T cell repertoires in COVID-19. The germline V gene encodes CDR1 MGHDK and CDR2 SYGVNS. The germline V and J ends were trimmed by 6 bases and 8 bases, with 11 bases remaining between them. The CDR3 totals 12 residues. Original analysis: The assay estimated nucleated cells by amplifying reference gene primers. The method was immunoSEQ multiplex PCR; TCRdb's version includes in-frame clones alone and lacks a portion of them. Clonal size and the V and J genes are those of that table, whereas D and trimming came from the DNA. The sample records about 280,000 clones, roughly 86% being singletons.

The sequence derives from a woman aged 25 to 39 who had recovered from COVID-19. Sequenced material: peripheral blood. This sequence joins TRBV25-1 and TRBJ2-1; D not certain. The CDR3 sequence: CASRRSSDEQFF. The CDR3 DNA is TGTGCCAGCAGGCGGAGTTCGGATGAGCAGTTCTTC. The full variable domain, its missing parts supplied by reference TRBV25-1 and TRBJ2-1, is EADIYQTPRYLVIGTGKKITLECSQTMGHDKMYWYQQDPGMELHLIHYSYGVNSTEKGDLSSESTVSRIRTEHFPLTLESARPSHTSQYLCASRRSSDEQFFGPGTRLTVL.